This T cell receptor (beta chain) was sequenced during a study of T cells after posttransplantation cyclophosphamide. This clone turned up a few times. Its antigen is as yet unknown. The CDR3 is made up of 14 amino acids. With 6 bases clipped from V and 7 bases from J, the junction kept 9 bases outside the gene matches. Germline values: CDR1 SEHNR, CDR2 FQNEAQ (reference sequence). Study observations and caveats: Donor-recipient repertoire similarity was low at 1-2 months, rising over year one. TRB overlap between skin or GI tissue T cells and blood was limited. Recipient CMV seropositivity and CMV reactivation strongly tracked TRB clonality.

The table came from immunoSEQ multiplex PCR; TCRdb's copy has only in-frame clones and leaves some out. Of some 14,000 clones listed, roughly 72% are singletons. The V and J genes are TRBV7-9 and TRBJ2-1; 7 nucleotides agree with TRBD1. Sequencing input: memory CD4+ T cells sorted from PBMCs. This TCR was sampled from a man aged 50-59 years. CDR3 DNA sequence: TGTGCCAGCAGTAGAGTTTTACAGGGGAATGAGCAGTTCTTC. Amino acid sequence: CASSRVLQGNEQFF.